These T cell receptor beta chains were read from a single sample in a study of breast tumors, draining lymph nodes, adjacent tissues. TCRdb passed the multiplex PCR reads through MiXCR, listing each CDR3 protein once. The sample lists around 300,000 distinct CDR3 sequences, over 25% occurring once. Sequenced sample: axillary lymph node tissue. The receptors here all came from a female donor with breast cancer. Some clones in this sample may be carry-over from other donors' samples. CDR3s include the opening cysteine and the closing phenylalanine or tryptophan. The D gene is left open where the match is weak. Part of the rows lack a size; the others show once, few, many or a class for expanded clones.

abundance: .
j_gene: TRBJ2-1
v_gene: TRBV5-8
d_gene: TRBD1
CDR3nt: TGTGCCAGCAGGTTGGGACAGGGTGGGGATGAGCAGTTCTTC
CDR3aa: CASRLGQGGDEQFF

abundance: many
j_gene: TRBJ2-7
v_gene: TRBV4-2
d_gene: TRBD1
CDR3nt: TGTGCCAGCAGCCAAAACCGGGACAGATCATACGAGCAGTACTTC
CDR3aa: CASSQNRDRSYEQYF

abundance: many
j_gene: TRBJ2-1
v_gene: TRBV7-7
d_gene: .
CDR3nt: TGTGCTAGCAGTCCTACAGGGAATGAGCAGTTCTTC
CDR3aa: CASSPTGNEQFF

abundance: many
j_gene: TRBJ2-1
v_gene: TRBV12-3/TRBV12-4
d_gene: TRBD1
CDR3nt: TGTGCCAGCAGACCGGCGTGGGGACAGGGGATCAATGAGCAGTTCTTC
CDR3aa: CASRPAWGQGINEQFF

abundance: many
j_gene: TRBJ2-5
v_gene: TRBV25-1
d_gene: .
CDR3nt: TGTGCCAGCAGTGACCTCCAAGAGACCCAGTACTTC
CDR3aa: CASSDLQETQYF

abundance: few
j_gene: TRBJ1-2
v_gene: TRBV5-6
d_gene: .
CDR3nt: TGTGCCAGCAGCTTGTACGGGGCCCCGGGCTACACCTTC
CDR3aa: CASSLYGAPGYTF

abundance: .
j_gene: TRBJ1-2
v_gene: TRBV29-1
d_gene: TRBD1
CDR3nt: TGCAGCGCCCGGGACAGCCTCTATGGCTACACCTTC
CDR3aa: CSARDSLYGYTF

abundance: many
j_gene: TRBJ1-2
v_gene: TRBV5-4
d_gene: .
CDR3nt: TGTGCCAGCGAAGAAGACAGGACTGGAGGCTACACCTTC
CDR3aa: CASEEDRTGGYTF

abundance: .
j_gene: TRBJ1-1
v_gene: TRBV20-1
d_gene: .
CDR3nt: TGCAGTGCTAGAGATCCCGGGGCCGGTGAAGCTTTCTTT
CDR3aa: CSARDPGAGEAFF

abundance: .
j_gene: TRBJ2-3
v_gene: TRBV3-1
d_gene: .
CDR3nt: TGTGCCAGCAGCCAAGGAGCATTAAAGGGTACGCAGTATTTT
CDR3aa: CASSQGALKGTQYF

abundance: .
j_gene: TRBJ1-4
v_gene: TRBV5-8
d_gene: TRBD1
CDR3nt: TGTGCCAGCAGCCAAGGGGGGACAGGGGAAAAACTGTTTTTT
CDR3aa: CASSQGGTGEKLFF

abundance: .
j_gene: TRBJ2-1
v_gene: TRBV6-5
d_gene: TRBD2
CDR3nt: TGTGCCAGCAGTCACTCGCTTAGGACGGGAGGGCCACAGTTCTTC
CDR3aa: CASSHSLRTGGPQFF

abundance: .
j_gene: TRBJ2-3
v_gene: TRBV30
d_gene: .
CDR3nt: TGTGCCCGGAGTGTAGTCCAGGACACAGATACGCAGTATTTT
CDR3aa: CARSVVQDTDTQYF

abundance: .
j_gene: TRBJ1-3
v_gene: TRBV7-8
d_gene: .
CDR3nt: TGTGCCAGCAGCTTAGCCGCGACTGGAAACACCGTGTATTTT
CDR3aa: CASSLAATGNTVYF

abundance: .
j_gene: TRBJ2-3
v_gene: TRBV5-4
d_gene: TRBD1
CDR3nt: TGTGCCAGCAACTTACCGGGACAGGGCGCCGCAACGCAGTATTTT
CDR3aa: CASNLPGQGAATQYF

abundance: many
j_gene: TRBJ2-2
v_gene: TRBV11-2
d_gene: TRBD2
CDR3nt: TGTGCCAGCAGCTCCCCCACTAGCGGGAGAAACACCGGGGAGCTGTTTTTT
CDR3aa: CASSSPTSGRNTGELFF

abundance: .
j_gene: TRBJ1-1
v_gene: TRBV7-3
d_gene: .
CDR3nt: TGTGCCAGCAGCCTGACAGGAAGAGGGACCTTGAACACTGAAGCTTTCTTT
CDR3aa: CASSLTGRGTLNTEAFF

abundance: many
j_gene: TRBJ1-6
v_gene: TRBV20-1
d_gene: TRBD1
CDR3nt: TGCAGTGCTAGTTCTCGACAGGGGGTGAATTCACCCCTCCACTTT
CDR3aa: CSASSRQGVNSPLHF

abundance: many
j_gene: TRBJ2-3
v_gene: TRBV11-3
d_gene: TRBD1
CDR3nt: TGTGCCAGCAGCCCAGACAGGGCCACAGATACGCAGTATTTT
CDR3aa: CASSPDRATDTQYF

abundance: .
j_gene: TRBJ2-7
v_gene: TRBV19
d_gene: TRBD2
CDR3nt: TGTGCCAGTAGTATTTTTTCGGGAGCGGGGGACCTCGAGCAGTACTTC
CDR3aa: CASSIFSGAGDLEQYF

abundance: many
j_gene: TRBJ2-1
v_gene: TRBV29-1
d_gene: .
CDR3nt: TGCAGCGTTGAAGTAGCGTATCCCGGCAATGAGCAGTTCTTC
CDR3aa: CSVEVAYPGNEQFF

abundance: few
j_gene: TRBJ2-3
v_gene: TRBV20-1
d_gene: .
CDR3nt: TGCAGTGCCGATCCCCGGGGCACAGATACGCAGTATTTT
CDR3aa: CSADPRGTDTQYF

abundance: .
j_gene: TRBJ2-7
v_gene: TRBV27
d_gene: .
CDR3nt: TGTGCCAGCAGTCCATCAAGAGGGCCCTACGAGCAGTACTTC
CDR3aa: CASSPSRGPYEQYF

abundance: .
j_gene: TRBJ2-4
v_gene: TRBV2
d_gene: TRBD2
CDR3nt: TGTGCCAGCAGTGATGGGGAGGGCAAAAACATTCAGTACTTC
CDR3aa: CASSDGEGKNIQYF

abundance: few
j_gene: TRBJ2-1
v_gene: TRBV6-2/TRBV6-3
d_gene: TRBD2
CDR3nt: TGTGCCAGCGACCCTAGCGGGAGTGGGGATGAGCAGTTCTTC
CDR3aa: CASDPSGSGDEQFF

abundance: .
j_gene: TRBJ2-6
v_gene: TRBV20-1
d_gene: .
CDR3nt: TGCAGTGCTAGAGAGGTCGCAGGGGGGAGCTACGTCCTGACTTTC
CDR3aa: CSAREVAGGSYVLTF

abundance: many
j_gene: TRBJ2-7
v_gene: TRBV7-9
d_gene: .
CDR3nt: TGTGCCAGCAGCCCCGGGACAAAGAATCCGTACTTC
CDR3aa: CASSPGTKNPYF

abundance: many
j_gene: TRBJ2-2
v_gene: TRBV24-1
d_gene: TRBD1
CDR3nt: TGTGCCACCAGTGATTTACAGGGGATGGCCGGGGAGCTGTTTTTT
CDR3aa: CATSDLQGMAGELFF

abundance: .
j_gene: TRBJ2-7
v_gene: TRBV7-8
d_gene: TRBD2
CDR3nt: TGTGCCAGCGGTCCCCAAGCGGGAGGGACTTACGAGCAGTATTTC
CDR3aa: CASGPQAGGTYEQYF

abundance: many
j_gene: TRBJ1-6
v_gene: TRBV3-1
d_gene: .
CDR3nt: TGTGCCAGCAGCCAAGACTCAGACCATTCACCCCTCCACTTT
CDR3aa: CASSQDSDHSPLHF

abundance: .
j_gene: TRBJ2-3
v_gene: TRBV2
d_gene: TRBD1
CDR3nt: TGTGCCAGCAGTAAAACAGGGGGCTATTACAATGAGCAGTATTTT
CDR3aa: CASSKTGGYYNEQYF

abundance: .
j_gene: TRBJ2-7
v_gene: TRBV20-1
d_gene: .
CDR3nt: TGCAGTGCTAGCGGATTGATATCCTACGCGCAGTACTTC
CDR3aa: CSASGLISYAQYF

abundance: many
j_gene: TRBJ2-2
v_gene: TRBV4-1
d_gene: .
CDR3nt: TGCGCCAGCAGCCAAGATGGAGGGGGCTCCGGGGAGCTGTTTTTT
CDR3aa: CASSQDGGGSGELFF

abundance: many
j_gene: TRBJ2-3
v_gene: TRBV20-1
d_gene: TRBD2
CDR3nt: TGCAGTGCAGAAAGTAGCGGGAGGACAGATACGCAGTATTTT
CDR3aa: CSAESSGRTDTQYF

abundance: few
j_gene: TRBJ2-7
v_gene: TRBV12-1
d_gene: .
CDR3nt: TGTGCCAGCAGACAAATACAGGGCCCCGGCTCCTACGAGCAGTACTTC
CDR3aa: CASRQIQGPGSYEQYF

abundance: few
j_gene: TRBJ2-2
v_gene: TRBV12-3/TRBV12-4
d_gene: .
CDR3nt: TGTGCCAGCACCCCGGGACCAGTAAAGAACACCGGGGAGCTGTTTTTT
CDR3aa: CASTPGPVKNTGELFF

abundance: .
j_gene: TRBJ2-7
v_gene: TRBV3-1
d_gene: .
CDR3nt: TGTGCCAGCAGCCAGGCAGGGGGGTATAGCTCCTACGAGCAGTACTTC
CDR3aa: CASSQAGGYSSYEQYF

abundance: many
j_gene: TRBJ2-1
v_gene: TRBV20-1
d_gene: TRBD2
CDR3nt: TGCAGTGCCCGAGGGGCTAGCGGGAACTACAATGAGCAGTTCTTC
CDR3aa: CSARGASGNYNEQFF

abundance: many
j_gene: TRBJ1-3
v_gene: TRBV2
d_gene: .
CDR3nt: TGTGCCAGCAGTGAATTAGGAAACACCATATATTTT
CDR3aa: CASSELGNTIYF

abundance: many
j_gene: TRBJ2-7
v_gene: TRBV7-6
d_gene: .
CDR3nt: TGTGCCAGCAGCTTAGATGGGACCTACGAGCAGTACTTC
CDR3aa: CASSLDGTYEQYF

abundance: .
j_gene: TRBJ1-6
v_gene: TRBV7-2
d_gene: .
CDR3nt: TGTGCCAGCAGCTTTGGCACTGAGTATAATTCACCCCTCCACTTT
CDR3aa: CASSFGTEYNSPLHF

abundance: .
j_gene: TRBJ1-5
v_gene: TRBV20-1
d_gene: .
CDR3nt: TGCAGTGCAGTACAGGAGGCAGATGGCACTCAGCCCCAGCATTTT
CDR3aa: CSAVQEADGTQPQHF

abundance: once
j_gene: TRBJ2-3
v_gene: TRBV24-1
d_gene: .
CDR3nt: TGTGCCACCCCCAACTCAGGCAGGGATGGGTGGAAAGATACGCAGTATTTT
CDR3aa: CATPNSGRDGWKDTQYF

abundance: .
j_gene: TRBJ2-1
v_gene: TRBV18
d_gene: .
CDR3nt: TGTGCCAGCCGAGCGCTAGAAAATAATGAGCAGTTCTTC
CDR3aa: CASRALENNEQFF

abundance: .
j_gene: TRBJ2-1
v_gene: TRBV5-4
d_gene: TRBD2
CDR3nt: TGTGCCAGCAGCTTGTCTTATCCGGGACTAGCGGGTTTTGATGAGCAGTTCTTC
CDR3aa: CASSLSYPGLAGFDEQFF

abundance: .
j_gene: TRBJ2-7
v_gene: TRBV28
d_gene: .
CDR3nt: TGTGCCAGCAGTCCCTTCACACCTCCCTACGAGCAGTACTTC
CDR3aa: CASSPFTPPYEQYF

abundance: many
j_gene: TRBJ2-3
v_gene: TRBV2
d_gene: .
CDR3nt: TGTGCCAGCAGACCTGGGGCGTTTCGGGGCACAGATACGCAGTATTTT
CDR3aa: CASRPGAFRGTDTQYF

abundance: few
j_gene: TRBJ2-3
v_gene: TRBV6-1
d_gene: .
CDR3nt: TGTGCCAGCACCGAAAGGGGAAACACAGATACGCAGTATTTT
CDR3aa: CASTERGNTDTQYF

abundance: many
j_gene: TRBJ2-2
v_gene: TRBV2
d_gene: TRBD2
CDR3nt: TGTGCCAGCAAGGGCTTGGCGGGAGGTGCGATCGGGGAGCTGTTTTTT
CDR3aa: CASKGLAGGAIGELFF

abundance: many
j_gene: TRBJ2-4
v_gene: TRBV12-3/TRBV12-4
d_gene: .
CDR3nt: TGTGCCAGCAGGATTTCCGGGGGTCTCGAAAACATTCAGTACTTC
CDR3aa: CASRISGGLENIQYF

abundance: .
j_gene: TRBJ2-5
v_gene: TRBV19
d_gene: TRBD1
CDR3nt: TGTGCCAGTATCACCGGGACAGCCCATCAAGAGACCCAGTACTTC
CDR3aa: CASITGTAHQETQYF

abundance: many
j_gene: TRBJ2-3
v_gene: TRBV11-3
d_gene: .
CDR3nt: TGTGCCAGCAGCTTAACAGGGTCAGATACGCAGTATTTT
CDR3aa: CASSLTGSDTQYF